This T cell receptor (beta chain) is drawn from a study of blood T cell repertoires in COVID-19. Looking at the study overall: The United States, Italy and Spain supplied acute and convalescent COVID-19 samples. The cDNA or gDNA used as material had been derived from T cells, B-cell-depleted T cells, or PBMCs.

The Seattle patients, enrolled during active infection, were followed longitudinally. The germline V gene has CDR1 SGHRS and CDR2 YFSETQ. V shed 0 bases, J shed 6 bases, and the junction held 9 bases outside the gene matches. This CDR3 contains 16 residues. Original processing notes: Amplification with reference gene primers provided the estimates of nucleated cell counts. Method: immunoSEQ multiplex PCR; TCRdb's copy keeps in-frame clones and lacks some. The DNA was the basis for D and trimming; V, J and clone size are from that table. The sample carries approximately 300,000 clones, around 81% recorded once.

The chain employs TRBV5-1 and TRBJ1-2; 9 bases are shared with TRBD1. This receptor was taken from a person between 65 and 79 years old with COVID-19, enrolled during active disease. The sequencing sample was made of peripheral blood. CDR3 DNA sequence: TGCGCCAGCAGCTTGGGGAGTCCCGGGACAGGGAATGGCTACACCTTC. Protein product: CASSLGSPGTGNGYTF.